This TCR beta chain was documented in a study of blood T cell repertoires in COVID-19. Whole-study context: Both acute and convalescent COVID-19 samples were obtained from the United States, Italy and Spain. Sources were T cells, B-cell-depleted T cells, or PBMCs; the material itself was cDNA or gDNA.

In the source study's methods: Nucleated cell counts were estimated from reference gene primer amplification. The repertoire was sequenced with immunoSEQ multiplex PCR; TCRdb's copy has only in-frame clones and lacks some. V, J and clone size are those of that table, while D and trimming were read from the DNA. The top ten clones hold around 47% of a sample with more than 65,000 clones, 75% to 80% of them seen once. The CDR3 spans 16 residues. V dropped 5 bases and J dropped 4; count of bases not matched to a gene: 8. Germline lookup yields CDR1 KGHSH and CDR2 LQKENI. This sequence joins TRBV18 and TRBJ1-4, with 9 positions matching TRBD1. This receptor was taken from a human donor in a cohort sampled during active COVID-19. The sample taken for sequencing was peripheral blood. The CDR3 reads CASSSRGDRDNEKLFF. CDR3 nucleotides: TGTGCCAGCTCATCACGTGGGGACAGGGATAATGAAAAACTGTTTTTT.